This T cell receptor (beta chain) was captured in a study of T cell clonotyping in hematopoietic cell transplantation. Study-wide points: Cells were unsorted, so CD4 and CD8 contributions were not separated.

Regarding this clone: Its antigen remains unknown.

Looked up from germline, CDR1 is MDHEN and CDR2 is SYDVKM. The CDR3 loop spans 14 amino acids. Trimming took 8 bases from V and 5 from J, leaving 18 bases between them. The data were produced by immunoSEQ multiplex PCR, yet TCRdb's version contains in-frame clones alone and is incomplete. The table shows 30,000 to 45,000 clones, with over 75% occurring only once. V is TRBV28 and J is TRBJ1-2; D perhaps matches TRBD1 (6 bases). The receptor comes from a woman in her thirties or forties in good health. Some clones in this sample may be carry-over from other donors' samples. The material sequenced was peripheral blood mononuclear cells. CDR3 loop: CASFQTQGFYGYTF. The DNA of the CDR3 is TGTGCCAGCTTTCAAACCCAGGGGTTTTATGGCTACACCTTC.